This entry is about one TCR beta chain. Its cognate antigen has yet to be identified. Base qualities are missing; no much larger clone stands one base away. The sample's time point label, decoded: patch test 1, 2 weeks after DPC sensitization. Taken with the paper, the label for treatment or condition translates to: therapeutic diphenylcyclopropenone sensitization with weekly scalp DPC. Blood at each patch-test visit was drawn before the patch test was applied. Eligible patients were aged 18 to 70, diagnosed with alopecia, deemed suitable for DPC therapy, and excluded if pregnant. Total RNA was extracted from unfractionated whole blood that had been collected in Tempus Blood RNA tubes. Library preparation employed RACE. This sample was sequenced with a NextSeq 500. Library preparation attached unique molecular identifiers to individual cDNA molecules for quantitative, reproducible TCR counting. Both TCR alpha and TCR beta chains were sequenced from each blood RNA sample. Per the source publication's procedure: The median number of TCRs per sample was approximately 98,000, ranging from 23,224 to 690,600. V, J and CDR3 annotation of the TCR reads was performed with the Decombinator software suite. For PS versus PT1 abundance plots, all samples were subsampled to the same number of TCRs (28,000). TCRs were defined as expanded if absent before sensitization and observed at least eight times at the 2-week time point. TCRdb redid the processing of the public reads, applying fastp at Q25 and MiXCR, and retained in-frame beta chains. Rows are combined by CDR3 protein, so each entry shows the most common genes and DNA. These V and J calls derive from TCRdb rather than the authors' analysis. For this sample the table gives fewer than 400,000 distinct CDR3 sequences, of which around 7% were detected only once. 8% to 9% of the sample rests with the top ten.

This sample is part of a study of human T cells and chemical hapten exposure (dated by TCRdb to the early 2020s). Regarding the research as a whole: For sensitization, 2% DPC in acetone was applied to a 2 cm by 2 cm area of upper inner arm skin. Patch testing was performed on the upper back with Finn chambers containing 0.01% DPC, and the patch tests were scored after 6 days according to International Contact Dermatitis Research Group standards. Blood samples were taken from patients before sensitization (week 0) and then at 2, 6 and about 24 weeks after DPC sensitization. Alopecia areata with under or over 50% scalp involvement, alopecia totalis and alopecia universalis were represented in the patient cohort, which was mostly female. Under 30 alopecia patients gave blood for TCR sequencing at one to four time points (pre-sensitization, 2, 6 and 24 weeks). Patients additionally received weekly therapeutic DPC doses to the scalp throughout the roughly 26-week study period. Libraries were pooled for sequencing, and variation in per-sample TCR yields was attributed mainly to small differences in library volumes within the pool. Peripheral blood TCR repertoire changes were tracked in vivo in alopecia patients during primary and secondary sensitization to the hapten diphenylcyclopropenone (DPC). Overall study outcomes, separate from this receptor: Repeated subsampling changed both the strength of the expansion versus patch-test correlation and the threshold at which that correlation became significant. Patch test score correlated positively with the number of PT1 expanded TCRs, reaching significance at thresholds 8, 16 and 32 but not at 4. Significantly more large CDR3 similarity clusters were formed by expanded TCRs than by pre-sensitization or healthy control sets, consistent with antigen-driven responses. All patients had alopecia, a presumed autoimmune disease, so their immune response might differ from that of healthy individuals. DPC sensitization did not change the number of TCRs with a frequency above 1 in 1000, and there was no evidence of changes in global repertoire structure.

CDR1 and CDR2 are drawn from the germline V gene: LGHNA, YNFKEQ. The V end gives up 0 bases and the J end 3 bases, leaving 10 bases in the junction not matched to a gene. The CDR3 measures 17 amino acids from cysteine to phenylalanine. The sequence is cut down to CDR3 DNA, 51 bases in frame from base 1. The V and J segments used are TRBV4-2 and TRBJ2-7, and 8 junction bases match TRBD2. Sequenced here: whole blood, sampled in connection with sensitization to the hapten diphenylcyclopropenone (DPC). The TCR originated in a young woman with alopecia areata. Some clones in this sample may be carry-over from other donors' samples. The CDR3 sequence is CASSQDVRAGERYEQYF. The DNA sequence is TGTGCCAGCAGCCAAGATGTCCGAGCGGGGGAGCGCTACGAGCAGTACTTC.